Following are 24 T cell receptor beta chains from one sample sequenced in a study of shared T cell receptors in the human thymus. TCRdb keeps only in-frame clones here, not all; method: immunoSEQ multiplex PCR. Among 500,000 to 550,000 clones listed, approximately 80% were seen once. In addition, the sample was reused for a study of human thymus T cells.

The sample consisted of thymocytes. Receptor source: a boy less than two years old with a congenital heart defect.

CDR3 sequence (DNA): TGTGCCACCACGGACAGGGTCGACACCGGGGAGCTGTTTTTT. Its translation is CATTDRVDTGELFF. The chain joins TRBV6-1 to TRBJ2-2, with 8 bases fitting TRBD1. The CDR3 sequence is 14 residues long. Germline CDR1 reads MNHNS; CDR2 reads SASEGT. After removal of 10 bases from V and 3 bases from J, the junction contained 7 bases not matched to a gene.

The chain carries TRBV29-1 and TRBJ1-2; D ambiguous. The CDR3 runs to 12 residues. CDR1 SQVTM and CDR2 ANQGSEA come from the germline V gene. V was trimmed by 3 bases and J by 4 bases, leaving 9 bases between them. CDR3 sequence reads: CSVDGESYGYTF. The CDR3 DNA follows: TGCAGCGTTGATGGGGAGAGCTATGGCTACACCTTC.

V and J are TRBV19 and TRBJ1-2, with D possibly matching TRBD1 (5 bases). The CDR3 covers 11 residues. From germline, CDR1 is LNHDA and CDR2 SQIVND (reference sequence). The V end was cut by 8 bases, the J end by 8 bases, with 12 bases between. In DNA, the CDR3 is TGTGCCAGTTTCAGGGAAGGAGGCTACACCTTC. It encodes CASFREGGYTF. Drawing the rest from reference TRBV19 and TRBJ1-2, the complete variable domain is DGGITQSPKYLFRKEGQNVTLSCEQNLNHDAMYWYRQDPGQGLRLIYYSQIVNDFQKGDIAEGYSVSREKKESFPLTVTSAQKNPTAFYLCASFREGGYTFGSGTRLTVV.

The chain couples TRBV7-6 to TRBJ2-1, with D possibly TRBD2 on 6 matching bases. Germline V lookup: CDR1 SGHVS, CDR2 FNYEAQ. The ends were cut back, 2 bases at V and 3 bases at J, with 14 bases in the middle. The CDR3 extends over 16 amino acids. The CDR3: CASSLWREKNYNEQFF. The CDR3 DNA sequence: TGTGCCAGCAGCTTATGGCGGGAAAAAAACTACAATGAGCAGTTCTTC.

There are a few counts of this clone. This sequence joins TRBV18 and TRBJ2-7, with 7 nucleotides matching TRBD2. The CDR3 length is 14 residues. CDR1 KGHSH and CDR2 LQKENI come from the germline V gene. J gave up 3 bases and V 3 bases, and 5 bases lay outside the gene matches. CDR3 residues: CASSPRGGCYEQYF. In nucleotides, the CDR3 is TGTGCCAGCTCACCTAGGGGAGGGTGCTACGAGCAGTACTTC.

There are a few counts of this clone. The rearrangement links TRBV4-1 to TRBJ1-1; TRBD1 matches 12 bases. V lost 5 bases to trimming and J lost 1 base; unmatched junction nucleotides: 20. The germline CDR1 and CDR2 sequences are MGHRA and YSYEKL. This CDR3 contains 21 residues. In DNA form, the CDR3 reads TGCGCCAGCAGCGTTCGATTCACCCCACCGGGACAGGGGGCCCCGAACACTGAAGCTTTCTTT. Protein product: CASSVRFTPPGQGAPNTEAFF.

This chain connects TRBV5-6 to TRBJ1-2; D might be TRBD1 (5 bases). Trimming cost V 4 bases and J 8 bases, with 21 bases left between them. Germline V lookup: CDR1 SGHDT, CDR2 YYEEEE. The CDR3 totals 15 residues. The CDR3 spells CASSRPPGKLWGYTF. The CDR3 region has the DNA TGTGCCAGCAGCCGCCCCCCAGGGAAATTGTGGGGCTACACCTTC.

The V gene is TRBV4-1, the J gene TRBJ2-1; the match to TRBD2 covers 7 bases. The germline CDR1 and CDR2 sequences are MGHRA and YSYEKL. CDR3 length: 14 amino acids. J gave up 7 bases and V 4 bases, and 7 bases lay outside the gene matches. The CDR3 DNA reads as TGCGCCAGCAGCCCTGGGGGGGTGGGAAATGAGCAGTTCTTC. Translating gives CASSPGGVGNEQFF.

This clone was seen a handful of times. The chain's CDR3 is CASSFWQGYGYTF. CDR3 nucleotides: TGTGCCAGCAGTTTCTGGCAGGGCTATGGCTACACCTTC. The chain couples TRBV28 to TRBJ1-2; D perhaps matches TRBD1 (5 bases). Deletions cut 3 bases from V and 4 bases from J, with 9 bases between. CDR1 MDHEN and CDR2 SYDVKM come from the germline V gene. There are 13 residues in the CDR3.

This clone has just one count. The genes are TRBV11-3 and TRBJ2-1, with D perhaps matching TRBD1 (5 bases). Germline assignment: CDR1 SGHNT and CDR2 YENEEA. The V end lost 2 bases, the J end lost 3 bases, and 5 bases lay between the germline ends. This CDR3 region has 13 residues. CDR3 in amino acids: CASSLRGYNEQFF. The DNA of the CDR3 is TGTGCCAGCAGCTTAAGGGGCTACAATGAGCAGTTCTTC.

The CDR3 spells CATSTSSGVGSNQPQHF. Here the CDR3 DNA reads TGTGCCACCAGCACATCCTCAGGGGTCGGGAGCAATCAGCCCCAGCATTTT. The J gene is TRBJ1-5, the V gene TRBV15; TRBD1 is a possible D gene (6 bases). This CDR3 spans 17 amino acids. Trimming took off 4 bases at V and 1 base at J, with 17 bases between the two ends. The germline V gene has CDR1 LNHNV and CDR2 YYDKDF (reference sequence).

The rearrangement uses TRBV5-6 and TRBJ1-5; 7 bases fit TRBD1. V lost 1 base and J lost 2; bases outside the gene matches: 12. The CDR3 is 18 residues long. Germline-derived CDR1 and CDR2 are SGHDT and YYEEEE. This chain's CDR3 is CASSLNLDRARGNQPQHF. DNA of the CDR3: TGTGCCAGCAGCTTGAACCTTGACAGGGCTCGGGGCAATCAGCCCCAGCATTTT.

CDR3 in amino acids: CASSLGTSLAEQYF. In DNA, the CDR3 is TGCGCCAGCAGCCTGGGGACTAGCCTTGCCGAGCAGTACTTC. The rearrangement uses TRBV4-1 and TRBJ2-7; 9 nucleotides line up with TRBD2. Germline CDR1 is MGHRA and CDR2 is YSYEKL. This CDR3 comprises 14 residues. Losses at the gene ends were 4 bases for V and 6 bases for J; bases not matched to a gene: 7.

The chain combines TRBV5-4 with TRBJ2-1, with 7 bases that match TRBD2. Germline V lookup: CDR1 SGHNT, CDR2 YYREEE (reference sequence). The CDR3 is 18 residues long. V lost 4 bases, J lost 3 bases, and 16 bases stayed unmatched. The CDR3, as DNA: TGTGCCAGCAGCCCTGTTCGAAGAAGCGGGAAAATCTACAATGAGCAGTTCTTC. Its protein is CASSPVRRSGKIYNEQFF.

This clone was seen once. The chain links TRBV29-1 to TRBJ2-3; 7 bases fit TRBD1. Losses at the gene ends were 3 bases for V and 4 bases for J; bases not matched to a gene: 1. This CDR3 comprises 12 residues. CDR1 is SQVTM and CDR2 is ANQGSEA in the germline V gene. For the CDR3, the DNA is TGCAGCGTTGATAGGGGGCCAGATACGCAGTATTTT. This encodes CSVDRGPDTQYF.

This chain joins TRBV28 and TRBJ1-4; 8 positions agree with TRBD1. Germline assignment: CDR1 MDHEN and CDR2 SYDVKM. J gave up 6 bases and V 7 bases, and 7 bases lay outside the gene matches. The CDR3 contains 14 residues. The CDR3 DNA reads TGTGCCAGCACCATGGGACAGGCAGATGAAAAACTGTTTTTT. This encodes CASTMGQADEKLFF.

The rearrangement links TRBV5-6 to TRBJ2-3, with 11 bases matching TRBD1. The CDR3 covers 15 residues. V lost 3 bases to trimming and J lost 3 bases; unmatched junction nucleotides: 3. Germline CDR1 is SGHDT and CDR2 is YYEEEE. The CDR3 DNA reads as TGTGCCAGCAGCTGGGACAGGGGGGGGACAGATACGCAGTATTTT. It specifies CASSWDRGGTDTQYF.

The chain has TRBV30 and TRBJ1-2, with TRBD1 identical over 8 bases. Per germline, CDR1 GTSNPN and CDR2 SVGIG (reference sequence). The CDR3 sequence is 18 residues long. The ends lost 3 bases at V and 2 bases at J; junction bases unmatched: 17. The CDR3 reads CAWRGIGQGQNGNYGYTF. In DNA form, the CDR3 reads TGTGCCTGGAGGGGAATTGGACAGGGCCAAAACGGAAACTATGGCTACACCTTC.

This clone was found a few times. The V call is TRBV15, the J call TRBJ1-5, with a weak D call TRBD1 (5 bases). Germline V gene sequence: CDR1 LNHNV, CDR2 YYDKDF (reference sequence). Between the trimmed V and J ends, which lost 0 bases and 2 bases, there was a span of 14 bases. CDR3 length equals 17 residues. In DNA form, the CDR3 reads TGTGCCACCAGCAGAGATAGGTCCGCCAGGGGCAATCAGCCCCAGCATTTT. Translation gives CATSRDRSARGNQPQHF.

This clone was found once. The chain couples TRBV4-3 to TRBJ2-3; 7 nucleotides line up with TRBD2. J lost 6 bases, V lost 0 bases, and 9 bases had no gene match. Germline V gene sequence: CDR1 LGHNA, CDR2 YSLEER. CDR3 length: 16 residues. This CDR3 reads CASSQDPAGVGDTQYF. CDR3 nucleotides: TGCGCCAGCAGCCAAGATCCGGCGGGAGTCGGGGATACGCAGTATTTT.

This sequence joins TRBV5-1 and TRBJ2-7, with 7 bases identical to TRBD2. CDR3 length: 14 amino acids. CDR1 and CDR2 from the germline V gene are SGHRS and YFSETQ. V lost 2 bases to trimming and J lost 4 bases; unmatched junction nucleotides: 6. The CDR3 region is CASSFSAGAYEQYF. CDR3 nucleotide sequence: TGCGCCAGCAGCTTCTCGGCGGGAGCGTACGAGCAGTACTTC.

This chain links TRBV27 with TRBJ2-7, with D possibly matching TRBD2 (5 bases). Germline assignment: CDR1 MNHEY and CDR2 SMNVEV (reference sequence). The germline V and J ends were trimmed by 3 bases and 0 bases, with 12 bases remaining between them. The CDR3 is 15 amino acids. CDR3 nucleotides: TGTGCCAGCAGTTTTAAGCGGAGGAGCTCCTACGAGCAGTACTTC. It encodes CASSFKRRSSYEQYF.

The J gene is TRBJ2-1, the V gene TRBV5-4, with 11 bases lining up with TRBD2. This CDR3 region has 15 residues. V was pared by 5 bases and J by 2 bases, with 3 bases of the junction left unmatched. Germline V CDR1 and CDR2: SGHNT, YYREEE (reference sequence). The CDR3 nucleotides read TGTGCCAGCAGGACGACTAGCGGGACCTACAATGAGCAGTTCTTC. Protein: CASRTTSGTYNEQFF.

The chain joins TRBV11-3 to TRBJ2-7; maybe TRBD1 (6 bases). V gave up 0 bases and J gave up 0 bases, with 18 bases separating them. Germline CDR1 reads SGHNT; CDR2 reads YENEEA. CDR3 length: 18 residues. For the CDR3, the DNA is TGTGCCAGCAGCTTAGATCTCAGATATCAGGGGTCCTCCTACGAGCAGTACTTC. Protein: CASSLDLRYQGSSYEQYF.